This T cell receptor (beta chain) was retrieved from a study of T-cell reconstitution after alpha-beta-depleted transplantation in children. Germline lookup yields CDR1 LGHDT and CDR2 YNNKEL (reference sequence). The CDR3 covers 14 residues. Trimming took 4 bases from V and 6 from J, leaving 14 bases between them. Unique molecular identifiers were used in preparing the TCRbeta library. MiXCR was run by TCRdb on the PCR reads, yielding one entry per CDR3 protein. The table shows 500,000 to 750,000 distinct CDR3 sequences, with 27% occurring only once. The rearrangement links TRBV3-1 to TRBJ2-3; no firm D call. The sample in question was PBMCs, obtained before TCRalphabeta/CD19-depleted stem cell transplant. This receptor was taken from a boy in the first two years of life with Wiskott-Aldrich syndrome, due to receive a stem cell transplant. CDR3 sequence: CASSPEDGRDTQYF. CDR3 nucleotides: TGTGCCAGCAGCCCAGAAGATGGGCGTGATACGCAGTATTTT.